A single sample is the source of the 28 T cell receptor beta chains below, sequenced in a study of cytomegalovirus exposure and HLA in healthy donors. In the PCR, 60 Vbeta and 13 Jbeta primers were used. Some clones are missing from TCRdb's copy, which holds only in-frame ones; the method was immunoSEQ multiplex PCR. The table shows 100,000 to 150,000 clones, with more than 65% occurring only once. The sequenced sample consisted of PBMCs. The source is a man aged 45 to 65 in good health and CMV-seronegative.

A single count supports this clone. This rearrangement joins TRBV10-2 to TRBJ2-5, with TRBD2 identical over 7 bases. CDR3 length equals 12 residues. CDR1 and CDR2 from the germline V gene are WSHSY and SAAADI. The V and J ends lost 8 bases and 2 bases, in that order; junction bases with no gene match: 2. The CDR3, as DNA: TGCGCCAGCGGGGGGGAGCAAGAGACCCAGTACTTC. This gives the protein CASGGEQETQYF.

The chain carries TRBV9 and TRBJ1-4; D is uncertain. The CDR3 sequence is 14 residues long. Germline lookup yields CDR1 SGDLS and CDR2 YYNGEE. V gave up 2 bases and J gave up 11 bases, with 16 bases separating them. This chain's CDR3 is CASSVSYEGGKLFF. The CDR3, as DNA: TGTGCCAGCAGCGTCTCTTATGAGGGTGGGAAACTGTTTTTT.

This clone was picked up a small number of times. One junction end does not reproduce the germline sequence, and a read error may be involved. Different DNA sequences within this sample yield the same CDR3. This chain links TRBV6-5 with TRBJ1-6; D is unclear. Germline V gene sequence: CDR1 MNHEY, CDR2 SVGAGI. The CDR3 spans 15 residues. The CDR3 sequence: CASRTERAHNSPLHF. CDR3 nucleotide sequence: TGTGCCAGCAGAACGGAGAGGGCACATAATTCCCCCCTCCACTTT.

The J gene is TRBJ2-1, the V gene TRBV2; 11 bases match TRBD2. V lost 10 bases and J lost 5; bases outside the gene matches: 7. This CDR3 spans 14 amino acids. Germline lookup yields CDR1 SNHLY and CDR2 FYNNEI. The chain's CDR3 is CATTGLAENNEQFF. Here the CDR3 DNA reads TGTGCCACAACGGGACTAGCGGAAAACAATGAGCAGTTCTTC.

In this sample, this clone turned up once. The chain couples TRBV6-6 to TRBJ1-5; D is unclear. Trimming shortened V by 2 bases and J by 1 base, and 6 bases separated the two germline ends. The CDR3 extends over 14 amino acids. Per the germline V gene, CDR1 is MNHNY and CDR2 is SVGAGI (reference sequence). Written as DNA, the CDR3 is TGTGCCAGCAGTTACGGCGGCAGCAATCAGCCCCAGCATTTT. It yields the protein CASSYGGSNQPQHF.

This sequence joins TRBV30 and TRBJ1-4; D is ambiguous. CDR3 length equals 15 residues. The ends were cut back, 2 bases at V and 7 bases at J, with 17 bases in the middle. Germline lookup yields CDR1 GTSNPN and CDR2 SVGIG (reference sequence). CDR3: CAWSPFGSLSEKLFF. For the CDR3, the DNA is TGTGCCTGGAGTCCTTTCGGGTCACTAAGTGAAAAACTGTTTTTT.

The chain uses TRBV7-8 and TRBJ2-7; 7 nucleotides line up with TRBD1. The germline gives CDR1 SGHVS, CDR2 FQNEAQ. The length of the CDR3 is 16 residues. The V gene end was trimmed by 4 bases and the J gene end by 5 bases; junction bases not matched to a gene: 14. The CDR3 reads CASSSPNRGFGDEQYF. CDR3 sequence (DNA): TGTGCCAGCAGCTCCCCGAACAGGGGCTTCGGGGACGAGCAGTACTTC.

The V gene is TRBV7-2, the J gene TRBJ1-4; 10 nucleotides align to TRBD1. J lost 8 bases, V lost 1 base, and 10 bases had no gene match. The CDR3 sequence is 17 residues long. CDR1 is SGHTA, CDR2 FQGNSA, per germline. CDR3 sequence reads: CASSLGDRGPIGEKLFF. CDR3 nucleotide sequence: TGTGCCAGCAGCTTAGGGGACAGGGGACCGATAGGGGAAAAACTGTTTTTT.

This clone was picked up one time. CDR3 sequence: CASSWTSDLLAFF. CDR3 nucleotides: TGTGCCAGCAGTTGGACATCCGATTTATTAGCTTTCTTT. The chain recombines TRBV7-2 with TRBJ1-1; a weak D match, TRBD1 (5 bases). Trimming removed 6 bases at V and 10 bases at J, with 18 bases between. Germline loops: CDR1 SGHTA, CDR2 FQGNSA. The CDR3 runs 13 residues.

The gene calls are TRBV19 and TRBJ2-1; D unresolved. Trimming took off 6 bases at V and 5 bases at J, with 5 bases between the two ends. Germline-derived CDR1 and CDR2 are LNHDA and SQIVND (reference sequence). The CDR3 has 11 amino acids. CDR3 nucleotides: TGTGCCAGTAGCACTAACAATGAGCAGTTCTTC. It encodes CASSTNNEQFF.

The rearrangement links TRBV1 to TRBJ1-2; the table names TRBD1, a call not compared with the DNA. TRBV1 is reported as a pseudogene. The CDR3 has 15 residues. CDR3 nucleotide sequence: TGCACCAGCAGCCAAGATGTCTGGGGGCCCTATGGCTACACCTTC. The encoded protein is CTSSQDVWGPYGYTF.

This chain connects TRBV6-6 to TRBJ2-6; 8 bases are a match to TRBD1. The CDR3 extends over 16 amino acids. J was trimmed by 0 bases and V by 5 bases; bases with no gene match: 3. CDR1 and CDR2 (germline): MNHNY, SVGAGI (reference sequence). DNA of the CDR3: TGTGCCAGCAGTCGGGACAGGTTCTCTGGGGCCAACGTCCTGACTTTC. Its protein is CASSRDRFSGANVLTF.

The V call is TRBV7-9, the J call TRBJ2-2; 10 positions agree with TRBD2. V lost 6 bases and J lost 2; bases outside the gene matches: 6. Per the germline V gene, CDR1 is SEHNR and CDR2 is FQNEAQ (reference sequence). This CDR3 spans 16 amino acids. CDR3 coding DNA: TGTGCCAGCAGGCCGGGACTAGCGCAAAACACCGGGGAGCTGTTTTTT. Protein: CASRPGLAQNTGELFF.

The chain is built from TRBV5-6 and TRBJ1-3; no firm D call. Trimming cost V 4 bases and J 0 bases, with 11 bases left between them. The CDR3 has 15 amino acids. CDR1 is SGHDT, CDR2 YYEEEE, per germline. CDR3 in DNA: TGTGCCAGCAGCCTTGCCCTGAGCTCTGGAAACACCATATATTTT. Its protein product is CASSLALSSGNTIYF. Complete variable domain (other parts from reference TRBV5-6 and TRBJ1-3): DAGVTQSPTHLIKTRGQQVTLRCSPKSGHDTVSWYQQALGQGPQFIFQYYEEEERQRGNFPDRFSGHQFPNYSSELNVNALLLGDSALYLCASSLALSSGNTIYFGEGSWLTVV.

This clone has a handful of counts. The CDR3 region has the DNA TGTGCCAGCAGTTCGGGCGGGGGACTGTTTTTT. Protein product: CASSSGGGLFF. The chain carries TRBV6-5 and TRBJ1-4, with D possibly being TRBD1 (5 bases). The CDR3 is 11 amino acids. Germline values: CDR1 MNHEY, CDR2 SVGAGI. With 4 bases removed from V and 13 bases from J, the gap between germline ends came to 10 bases.

This chain connects TRBV27 to TRBJ2-1, with D maybe TRBD1 (5 bases). Trimming pared 3 bases from V and 4 bases from J, leaving 13 bases between. CDR1 and CDR2 from the germline V gene are MNHEY and SMNVEV (reference sequence). The CDR3 is made up of 15 amino acids. CDR3 sequence (DNA): TGTGCCAGCAGTTTCTTAGCTCAGGGTTACAATGAGCAGTTCTTC. This encodes CASSFLAQGYNEQFF.

This clone was found a few times. V gene TRBV5-1 combines with J gene TRBJ2-5; the D gene is possibly TRBD1 (5 bases). The CDR3 length is 14 residues. Germline loops: CDR1 SGHRS, CDR2 YFSETQ. V was clipped by 4 bases and J by 3 bases, with 13 bases between them. The CDR3, as DNA: TGCGCCAGCAGCCCCGGGTCACAGGAAGAGACCCAGTACTTC. Encoded protein: CASSPGSQEETQYF.

In DNA form, the CDR3 reads TGTGCCATCAGTGGGAGCGGACAGGGCTCTGGGGAGCAGTACTTC. Amino acids: CAISGSGQGSGEQYF. This chain joins TRBV10-3 and TRBJ2-7; 8 nucleotides agree with TRBD1. Germline V gives CDR1 ENHRY, CDR2 SYGVKD. Losses at the gene ends were 4 bases for V and 7 bases for J; bases not matched to a gene: 12. The CDR3 is 15 residues long.

In this sample, this clone turned up once. V usage is TRBV11-2 and J usage is TRBJ2-1; 7 bases line up with TRBD1. The junction had 6 bases not matched to a gene; V was cut back by 2 bases and J by 5 bases. CDR1 SGHAT and CDR2 FQNNGV come from the germline V gene. The CDR3 runs to 15 residues. The CDR3 DNA follows: TGTGCCAGCAGCTTAAGACAGGGTGATGACAATGAGCAGTTCTTC. Protein sequence: CASSLRQGDDNEQFF.

This chain joins TRBV19 and TRBJ2-5, with 10 bases matching TRBD1. The CDR3 runs to 16 residues. The germline V gene encodes CDR1 LNHDA and CDR2 SQIVND (reference sequence). V was clipped by 3 bases and J by 5 bases; unmatched bases: 9. The CDR3 region is CASSMGLTGGLETQYF. CDR3 bases: TGTGCCAGTAGTATGGGATTGACAGGGGGCCTTGAGACCCAGTACTTC.

The chain joins TRBV5-6 to TRBJ2-2; perhaps TRBD2 as D (7 bases). The CDR3 consists of 16 residues. The germline gives CDR1 SGHDT, CDR2 YYEEEE. V was trimmed by 6 bases and J by 2 bases, leaving 17 bases between them. The CDR3: CASTLGGLGNTGELFF. CDR3 nucleotides: TGTGCCAGCACCCTCGGGGGGCTAGGTAACACCGGGGAGCTGTTTTTT. The full variable domain, completed using reference TRBV5-6 and TRBJ2-2, is DAGVTQSPTHLIKTRGQQVTLRCSPKSGHDTVSWYQQALGQGPQFIFQYYEEEERQRGNFPDRFSGHQFPNYSSELNVNALLLGDSALYLCASTLGGLGNTGELFFGEGSRLTVL.

V and J are TRBV6-4 and TRBJ1-1, with a tentative D call TRBD1 (5 bases). Germline V lookup: CDR1 MRHNA, CDR2 SNTAGT. V lost 10 bases and J lost 1, with 13 bases in between. The length of the CDR3 is 13 residues. CDR3 sequence reads: CANSGTENTEAFF. The CDR3 DNA reads as TGTGCCAACAGCGGGACTGAGAACACTGAAGCTTTCTTT.

The rearrangement joins TRBV5-6 to TRBJ2-7; D gene unclear. Germline CDR1 and CDR2: SGHDT and YYEEEE. V lost 4 bases and J lost 3, with 5 bases in between. CDR3 size: 11 residues. The CDR3 here is CASSLIYEQYF. The CDR3 nucleotides read TGTGCCAGCAGCCTAATCTACGAGCAGTACTTC.

Only a few counts were recorded for this clone. The V and J genes are TRBV9 and TRBJ2-5, with D maybe TRBD1 (7 bases). Deletions cut 2 bases from V and 5 bases from J, with 22 bases between. From germline, CDR1 is SGDLS and CDR2 YYNGEE. The CDR3 consists of 17 residues. CDR3 protein: CASSVGAGRGVRETQYF. CDR3 sequence (DNA): TGTGCCAGCAGCGTTGGAGCAGGCAGGGGGGTTCGGGAGACCCAGTACTTC.

The chain couples TRBV27 to TRBJ2-2; D is uncertain. CDR3 length equals 12 residues. V gave up 5 bases and J gave up 6 bases, with 7 bases separating them. CDR1 and CDR2 (germline): MNHEY, SMNVEV (reference sequence). The CDR3 coding sequence is TGTGCCAGCAGTACCTACCCCGGGGAGCTGTTTTTT. The encoded protein is CASSTYPGELFF.

The rearrangement uses TRBV19 and TRBJ2-1; weak D call: TRBD1 (6 bases). The CDR3 runs 11 residues. With 8 bases removed from V and 8 bases from J, the gap between germline ends came to 10 bases. CDR1 LNHDA and CDR2 SQIVND come from the germline V gene (reference sequence). CDR3 in DNA: TGTGCCAGTCAGGGGCTCTATGAGCAGTTCTTC. Translation gives CASQGLYEQFF.

On this clone: Within the sample, other DNA sequences also encode this same CDR3. V is TRBV6-1 and J is TRBJ2-2; no definite D call. This CDR3 region has 12 residues. Germline V gene sequence: CDR1 MNHNS, CDR2 SASEGT. V dropped 3 bases and J dropped 5 bases, with 4 bases sitting between them. This CDR3 reads CASSDQTGELFF. For the CDR3, the DNA is TGTGCCAGCAGTGACCAGACCGGGGAGCTGTTTTTT.

The V gene is TRBV5-1, the J gene TRBJ2-3; TRBD2 matches at 13 bases. The CDR3 extends over 17 amino acids. V gave up 0 bases and J gave up 0 bases; unmatched junction bases: 1. The germline CDR1 and CDR2 sequences are SGHRS and YFSETQ. The CDR3 region has the DNA TGCGCCAGCAGCTTGGGGACTAGCGGGGGTAGCACAGATACGCAGTATTTT. Translating gives CASSLGTSGGSTDTQYF.